One and the same sample provided the 27 T cell receptor beta chains below, sequenced in a study of immune evolution from preneoplasia to lung adenocarcinoma (dated by TCRdb to the early 2020s). Receptor libraries were prepared by the immunoSEQ multiplex PCR assay. The table was pulled from immuneACCESS by TCRdb, which kept in-frame rearrangements only. Such tables lose some clones; where checked, under half of the loss comes from unresolved V genes, and the rest has no known cause. This sample has approximately 7,200 clones in its table, and 77% of those were observed once. Of the sample, under 8.5% is held by the ten largest clones. The sequenced sample consisted of FFPE lung adenocarcinoma in situ tissue. In light of the paper, this sample's cell subset or site label describes: preinvasive adenocarcinoma in situ (AIS). These receptors originate from a person between 60 and 80 years old with lung adenocarcinoma.

This clone has only a few counts. V is TRBV19 and J is TRBJ1-2; D is unclear. This CDR3 has 15 residues. With 2 bases removed from V and 6 bases from J, the gap between germline ends came to 16 bases. Germline V gene lookup returns CDR1 LNHDA and CDR2 SQIVND (reference sequence). CDR3 sequence: CASSILRHTIDGYTF. CDR3 in DNA: TGTGCCAGTAGTATACTCAGGCATACCATTGATGGCTACACCTTC.

This chain uses TRBV10-3 with TRBJ1-1; 7 positions match TRBD1. The CDR3 consists of 11 residues. Trimming removed 11 bases from V and 7 bases from J; junction bases left unmatched: 7. Germline V gene lookup returns CDR1 ENHRY and CDR2 SYGVKD. CDR3 nucleotide sequence: TGTGCCGCATCCGACAGGGATGAAGCTTTCTTT. As protein: CAASDRDEAFF.

V and J are TRBV7-9 and TRBJ2-7; TRBD1 is a possible D gene (6 bases). Looked up from germline, CDR1 is SEHNR and CDR2 is FQNEAQ (reference sequence). Trimming cost V 4 bases and J 5 bases, with 21 bases left between them. This CDR3 has 16 residues. CDR3 DNA: TGTGCCAGCAGCTCCGATGGTAGGGGGTCTAACGACGAGCAGTACTTC. It translates to CASSSDGRGSNDEQYF.

The chain carries TRBV28 and TRBJ2-2; the D gene is possibly TRBD2 (5 bases). V lost 3 bases, J lost 5 bases, and 10 bases lay in between. The germline gives CDR1 MDHEN, CDR2 SYDVKM. The CDR3 is 14 residues long. CDR3 sequence (DNA): TGTGCCAGCAGTTTTCAAGGCGGGACCGGGGAGCTGTTTTTT. It translates to CASSFQGGTGELFF.

The CDR3 reads CASSLTGNTEAFF. The CDR3 DNA sequence: TGTGCCAGTAGCCTTACAGGGAACACTGAAGCTTTCTTT. The rearrangement joins TRBV19 to TRBJ1-1; a possible D gene is TRBD1 (5 bases). The germline V and J ends were trimmed by 6 bases and 1 base, with 9 bases remaining between them. The CDR3 loop spans 13 amino acids. From germline, CDR1 is LNHDA and CDR2 SQIVND (reference sequence).

V and J are TRBV6-6 and TRBJ1-1, with no clear D. This CDR3 spans 14 amino acids. The germline V gene has CDR1 MNHNY and CDR2 SVGAGI (reference sequence). Trimming stripped 2 bases from V and 5 bases from J, with 12 bases between. For the CDR3, the DNA is TGTGCCAGCAGTTACAGGCCGGGCGAGACTGAAGCTTTCTTT. Protein: CASSYRPGETEAFF.

This clone was observed once. V is TRBV18 and J is TRBJ1-1; tentatively, D is TRBD1 (5 bases). This CDR3 contains 15 residues. Germline V gives CDR1 KGHSH, CDR2 LQKENI. Trimming removed 4 bases from V and 3 bases from J, with 15 bases in between. The CDR3 sequence is CASSHRPWKDTEAFF. The CDR3 nucleotides read TGTGCCAGCTCACACAGGCCCTGGAAGGACACTGAAGCTTTCTTT.

This rearrangement joins TRBV21-1 to TRBJ2-7; the table names TRBD2, a call not compared with the DNA. TRBV21-1 counts as a pseudogene. The CDR3 is 19 residues long. In nucleotides, the CDR3 is TGTGCCAGCAGCACAAGGGAGGTGAAGGGACGCTCAGAAATCTACGAGCAGTACTTC. This gives the protein CASSTREVKGRSEIYEQYF.

The chain has TRBV14 and TRBJ1-2; D unresolved. The CDR3 is 13 residues long. Trimming removed 1 base from V and 2 bases from J, with 5 bases in between. CDR1 is SGHDN, CDR2 FVKESK, per germline. As DNA, the CDR3 is TGTGCCAGCAGCCAAGGGGTAAACTATGGCTACACCTTC. It yields the protein CASSQGVNYGYTF.

This chain connects TRBV6-4 to TRBJ2-1; tentatively, D is TRBD1 or TRBD2 (6 bases each). Trimming stripped 0 bases from V and 3 bases from J, with 12 bases between. CDR3 length: 16 amino acids. CDR1 and CDR2 (germline): MRHNA, SNTAGT. The CDR3 spells CASSDSGGEGYNEQFF. DNA for the CDR3: TGTGCCAGCAGTGACTCCGGGGGCGAGGGCTACAATGAGCAGTTCTTC.

V and J are TRBV28 and TRBJ1-1; D is perhaps TRBD1 (6 bases). Germline V gene lookup returns CDR1 MDHEN and CDR2 SYDVKM. This CDR3 comprises 14 residues. V lost 5 bases, J lost 6 bases, and 16 bases lay in between. The CDR3, as DNA: TGTGCCAGCAGTGTCTACAGGGATCTCTCTGAAGCTTTCTTT. It translates to CASSVYRDLSEAFF.

The chain recombines TRBV5-8 with TRBJ2-7; 7 bases map to TRBD1. This CDR3 is built from 15 residues. Per the germline V gene, CDR1 is SGHTS and CDR2 is YDEGEE. J lost 5 bases, V lost 0 bases, and 8 bases had no gene match. CDR3 bases: TGTGCCAGCAGCTTGGAAGGGGGCCCTGTGGACGAGCAGTACTTC. This sequence encodes CASSLEGGPVDEQYF.

The rearrangement joins TRBV14 to TRBJ1-1; 8 bases are a match to TRBD1. The CDR3 spans 15 residues. V lost 6 bases and J lost 4; bases outside the gene matches: 10. CDR1 is SGHDN and CDR2 is FVKESK in the germline V gene. The chain's CDR3 is CASRPLGQGGTEAFF. CDR3 coding DNA: TGTGCCAGCAGACCACTCGGACAGGGAGGCACTGAAGCTTTCTTT. Complete variable domain (other parts from reference TRBV14 and TRBJ1-1): EAGVTQFPSHSVIEKGQTVTLRCDPISGHDNLYWYRRVMGKEIKFLLHFVKESKQDESGMPNNRFLAERTGGTYSTLKVQPAELEDSGVYFCASRPLGQGGTEAFFGQGTRLTVV.

This clone was picked up one time. This chain uses TRBV6-6 with TRBJ2-7; weak D call: TRBD1 (5 bases). Germline V gene data show CDR1 as MNHNY and CDR2 as SVGAGI (reference sequence). The CDR3 spans 16 residues. V lost 0 bases, J lost 3 bases, and 15 bases lay in between. The DNA for the CDR3 is TGTGCCAGCAGTTACTCCGCAGGGCTATCACACTACGAGCAGTACTTC. It specifies CASSYSAGLSHYEQYF.

V usage is TRBV4-3 and J usage is TRBJ1-2; 10 bases align to TRBD1. Trimming cost V 4 bases and J 2 bases; bases outside gene matches: 10. Germline CDR1 is LGHNA and CDR2 is YSLEER. This CDR3 has 17 residues. The CDR3 protein is CASSLGQGSVRNYGYTF. The CDR3 nucleotides read TGCGCCAGCAGCCTGGGACAGGGGAGCGTAAGGAACTATGGCTACACCTTC.

Of note for this clone: This CDR3 is also generated by other DNA sequences in the sample. The chain joins TRBV18 to TRBJ1-1; TRBD1 matches at 9 bases. The CDR3 is 14 amino acids. J gave up 2 bases and V 6 bases, and 4 bases lay outside the gene matches. Germline CDR1 and CDR2: KGHSH and LQKENI. Here the CDR3 reads CASSLGQGNTEAFF. The CDR3 DNA sequence: TGTGCCAGCTCCCTGGGACAGGGAAACACTGAAGCTTTCTTT.

The rearrangement joins TRBV30 to TRBJ2-7, with D perhaps TRBD1 or TRBD2 (5 bases each). The CDR3 sequence is 13 residues long. V shed 2 bases and J shed 6 bases, with 14 bases lying between them. Germline CDR1 GTSNPN, CDR2 SVGIG (reference sequence). CDR3 loop: CAWSRTPQGEQYF. In nucleotides, the CDR3 is TGTGCCTGGAGTAGGACTCCCCAGGGCGAGCAGTACTTC.

V usage is TRBV4-2 and J usage is TRBJ2-7; D gene uncertain. The CDR3 length is 14 residues. Germline CDR1 is LGHNA and CDR2 is YNFKEQ. V was shortened by 5 bases and J by 0 bases, with 11 bases between the two germline ends. The CDR3 spells CASSLGPSSYEQYF. CDR3 nucleotide sequence: TGTGCCAGCAGCTTGGGTCCGAGCTCCTACGAGCAGTACTTC.

The genes are TRBV10-3 and TRBJ2-2; TRBD1 agrees at 9 bases. J lost 3 bases, V lost 6 bases, and 8 bases had no gene match. The CDR3 is 16 residues long. Germline-derived CDR1 and CDR2 are ENHRY and SYGVKD. CDR3 sequence (DNA): TGTGCCATCAGACCACAGGGGGCCGGGGACACCGGGGAGCTGTTTTTT. Amino acid sequence: CAIRPQGAGDTGELFF.

Here the CDR3 DNA reads TGTGCCAGTAGTATGGAAGGGGTCTATGGCTACACCTTC. Translated, it gives CASSMEGVYGYTF. The gene calls are TRBV19 and TRBJ1-2; a weak D match, TRBD1 (5 bases). The V end lost 3 bases, the J end lost 4 bases, and 9 bases lay between the germline ends. Germline CDR1 is LNHDA and CDR2 is SQIVND (reference sequence). This CDR3 spans 13 amino acids.

J is TRBJ1-2 and V is TRBV7-6; TRBD1 might be the D (5 bases). Looked up from germline, CDR1 is SGHVS and CDR2 is FNYEAQ. The V end was cut by 0 bases, the J end by 8 bases, with 13 bases between. This CDR3 has 14 residues. CDR3 protein: CASSLASAGEGYTF. The CDR3 DNA sequence: TGTGCCAGCAGCTTAGCCTCGGCGGGGGAGGGCTACACCTTC.

The CDR3: CASSFANTEAFF. CDR3 bases: TGTGCCAGCAGCTTCGCGAACACTGAAGCTTTCTTT. V and J are TRBV7-2 and TRBJ1-1; D uncertain. CDR3 length: 12 residues. With 3 bases removed from V and 1 base from J, the gap between germline ends came to 3 bases. Germline V gives CDR1 SGHTA, CDR2 FQGNSA.

The gene calls are TRBV7-9 and TRBJ2-2, with no clear D. This CDR3 has 13 amino acids. The V end lost 5 bases, the J end lost 6 bases, and 10 bases lay between the germline ends. Per the germline V gene, CDR1 is SEHNR and CDR2 is FQNEAQ (reference sequence). For the CDR3, the DNA is TGTGCCAGCAGCAAAACGGCGGCCGGGGAGCTGTTTTTT. Translation gives CASSKTAAGELFF.

CDR3 DNA: TGTGCCAGCAGCCCGAGGACAGGGGCTATCACTGAAGCTTTCTTT. Translated, it gives CASSPRTGAITEAFF. The chain links TRBV5-4 to TRBJ1-1; 9 positions agree with TRBD1. The CDR3 has 15 amino acids. The germline CDR1 and CDR2 sequences are SGHNT and YYREEE (reference sequence). Trimming cost V 4 bases and J 4 bases; bases outside gene matches: 8.

This sequence joins TRBV5-4 and TRBJ2-5, with TRBD2 identical over 14 bases. The J call could be wrong; TRBJ2-7 is a better fit for the DNA end. This CDR3 is 16 amino acids long. CDR1 SGHNT and CDR2 YYREEE come from the germline V gene (reference sequence). CDR3 bases: TGTGCCAGCAGCCGAGGGGGACTAGCGGGAGCCTACGAGCAGTACTTC. It codes for CASSRGGLAGAYEQYF.

The V gene is TRBV5-1, the J gene TRBJ2-1; D may be TRBD1 (5 bases). Germline-derived CDR1 and CDR2 are SGHRS and YFSETQ. The CDR3 extends over 13 amino acids. V dropped 0 bases and J dropped 7 bases, with 8 bases sitting between them. Here the CDR3 reads CASSLGQLNEQFF. The DNA for the CDR3 is TGCGCCAGCAGCTTGGGACAGCTTAATGAGCAGTTCTTC.

The CDR3: CASSHDVGGETQYF. In nucleotides, the CDR3 is TGTGCCAGCAGCCATGATGTAGGAGGAGAGACCCAGTACTTC. This rearrangement joins TRBV14 to TRBJ2-5; a weak D match, TRBD2 (5 bases). V was clipped by 3 bases and J by 4 bases, with 12 bases between them. Germline V CDR1 and CDR2: SGHDN, FVKESK. This CDR3 has 14 amino acids.